A selection of T cell receptor beta chains follows, all from one sample in a study of blood T cell repertoires in COVID-19. Sequenced by immunoSEQ multiplex PCR; TCRdb stores in-frame clones only, minus some. The table lists tens of thousands of clones, more than 85% of them singletons. Sequenced sample: peripheral blood. The receptors stem from a man aged 35 to 55 with COVID-19, enrolled during active disease. CDR3s include the opening cysteine and the closing phenylalanine or tryptophan. D genes are given only for firm matches. Size tells how often a clone was seen (once, few, many) or the class of an expanded clone, and some rows leave it out.

cdr3_nt cdr3_aa v_call clone_size d_call j_call
TGTGCCAGCAGTGGGACAGGGGCGGGCACTGAAGCTTTCTTT CASSGTGAGTEAFF TRBV2 NA TRBD1 TRBJ1-1
NA CASSFLEIHTEAFF TRBV7-9 NA NA TRBJ1-1
TGTGCCAGCAGCATGACAGGGGTGGGTTTCGGAAACACCATATATTTT CASSMTGVGFGNTIYF TRBV5-5 NA TRBD1 TRBJ1-3
TGTGCCAGCAGCCGCCACGGGGAAGATACGCAGTATTTT CASSRHGEDTQYF TRBV7-7 NA NA TRBJ2-3
TGTGCCACCCGGACTAGCGGGGGAGAGACCCAGTACTTC CATRTSGGETQYF TRBV15 NA TRBD2 TRBJ2-5
TGTGCCAGCAGCCAACAGACTAGCGGGGGATCGCACACCGGGGAGCTGTTTTTT CASSQQTSGGSHTGELFF TRBV4-2 NA TRBD2 TRBJ2-2
TGTGCCAGCAGCTTTCGCCACGCTAACCAAGAGACCCAGTACTTC CASSFRHANQETQYF TRBV7-7 NA NA TRBJ2-5
TGTGCCAGCAGTTTGTCAGGGGGAAACTATGGCTACACCTTC CASSLSGGNYGYTF TRBV27 NA TRBD1 TRBJ1-2
TGTGCCAGCAGTTACTCTGGACAGGGTAGGGGGACTGAAGCTTTCTTT CASSYSGQGRGTEAFF TRBV6-5 NA TRBD1 TRBJ1-1
TGCGCCAGCAGCTTGAACCCACCGACAGGTCCCAACACCGGGGAGCTGTTTTTT CASSLNPPTGPNTGELFF TRBV5-1 NA NA TRBJ2-2
TGTGCCAGCAGTATCACAGGGACCCCCCAGTTCTTC CASSITGTPQFF TRBV2 NA NA TRBJ2-1
TGTGCCTGGGGGACAGGCATTGTGTCTCATGAAAAACTGTTTTTT CAWGTGIVSHEKLFF TRBV30 NA TRBD1 TRBJ1-4
TGTGCCAGCAGCTTAAAAGTAGGCGGAGAGACCCAGTACTTC CASSLKVGGETQYF TRBV7-3 NA NA TRBJ2-5
TGCGCCAGCAGCTTGGAGGGGGCGGCTAACTATGGCTACACCTTC CASSLEGAANYGYTF TRBV5-1 NA TRBD1 TRBJ1-2
TGTGCCAGCAGCAAAGGGACAGGGGGAAACACTGAAGCTTTCTTT CASSKGTGGNTEAFF TRBV11-2 few TRBD1 TRBJ1-1
TGCGCCAGCAGTCATATTTTGGCGCACGCGAGCGATGAGCAGTTCTTC CASSHILAHASDEQFF TRBV23-1 NA NA TRBJ2-1
TGTGCCAGCAGCCGTGACAGGGCCTATGGGGGCTACACCTTC CASSRDRAYGGYTF TRBV2 NA TRBD1 TRBJ1-2
TGTGCCAGCAGCCTTCGAGCGGGGGGCGGGGAGACCCAGTACTTC CASSLRAGGGETQYF TRBV3-1/TRBV3-2 NA TRBD2 TRBJ2-5
TGTGCCAGCAGCTTAACCGGGACACCTAACTATGGCTACACCTTC CASSLTGTPNYGYTF TRBV9 NA NA TRBJ1-2
TGTGCCAGCAGCTTGGGTGGGAGCTCCTATAATTCACCCCTCCACTTT CASSLGGSSYNSPLHF TRBV5-4 NA NA TRBJ1-6
TGTGCCTGGGGCCCCGATGGGCAGACCCAGTACTTC CAWGPDGQTQYF TRBV30 once NA TRBJ2-5
TGTGCCAGCAGCTCGGGACTAGCGGGGGGAGATACGCAGTATTTT CASSSGLAGGDTQYF TRBV7-9 NA TRBD2 TRBJ2-3
TGTGCCAGTAGTATAGGGCGGACTGAAGCTTTCTTT CASSIGRTEAFF TRBV19 once NA TRBJ1-1
TGTGCCAGTAGTATGACAACCACACTCTTGAACACCATATATTTT CASSMTTTLLNTIYF TRBV19 NA NA TRBJ1-3
TGCAGCGTTCTCGGGGGGGGCGGTCAGCCCCAGCATTTT CSVLGGGGQPQHF TRBV29-1 NA NA TRBJ1-5
TGCGCCAGCAGCCCCGGGCGGGCCCAAGAGACCCAGTACTTC CASSPGRAQETQYF TRBV5-1 NA NA TRBJ2-5
TGTGCCAGCAGCCCTGGGGGGGGCGGGGAGCTGTTTTTT CASSPGGGGELFF TRBV7-2 NA TRBD2 TRBJ2-2
TGTGCCAGCAGCTTAGGGGGGGGCATCTACAATGAGCAGTTCTTC CASSLGGGIYNEQFF TRBV7-8 NA NA TRBJ2-1
TGTGCCAGCAGTGAGACGGGGGGCACCCAGCCCCAGCATTTT CASSETGGTQPQHF TRBV6-1 NA NA TRBJ1-5
TGTGCCAGCAGCCCCCGGGGTCCAGATACGCAGTATTTT CASSPRGPDTQYF TRBV7-9 NA NA TRBJ2-3
TGTGCCAGCAGCGTCGTCGTGGGGGAGGGAACTGAAGCTTTCTTT CASSVVVGEGTEAFF TRBV9 NA NA TRBJ1-1
TGTGCCAGCAGGGATACCGGGACAGGGGGCGCAGGCTACACCTTC CASRDTGTGGAGYTF TRBV27 NA TRBD1 TRBJ1-2
TGTGCCAGCAGCTTAACGGGGAGGTGGGAGACCCAGTACTTC CASSLTGRWETQYF TRBV11-3 NA NA TRBJ2-5
TGTGCCAGCACCGGACAGGGGAGGCCCCAGCATTTT CASTGQGRPQHF TRBV28 NA TRBD1 TRBJ1-5
TGCGCCAGCAGCTTGGGGCCGGAGGCAGACACCGGGGAGCTGTTTTTT CASSLGPEADTGELFF TRBV5-1 NA NA TRBJ2-2
TGTGCCAGTAGTATTAGGCGGGGTTCACCGAACACTGAAGCTTTCTTT CASSIRRGSPNTEAFF TRBV19 NA NA TRBJ1-1
TGTGCCAGCAGCTTAGTAGGGGCTCCTGGGGGCTACACCTTC CASSLVGAPGGYTF TRBV7-2 NA NA TRBJ1-2
TGTGCCAGCAGCGCTGGACAGACAACTAATGAAAAACTGTTTTTT CASSAGQTTNEKLFF TRBV9 NA NA TRBJ1-4
TGTGCCAGCAGCATATCACAGAACACTGAAGCTTTCTTT CASSISQNTEAFF TRBV12-3/TRBV12-4 once NA TRBJ1-1
TGTGCCAGCAGCTCAGTCTTCATGTCCAATCAGCCCCAGCATTTT CASSSVFMSNQPQHF TRBV7-8 NA NA TRBJ1-5
TGCAGCGCCGAAGGGACAGGGGACTACGAGCAGTACTTC CSAEGTGDYEQYF TRBV29-1 NA TRBD1 TRBJ2-7
TGTGCCACCTTTCAGAACACCATATATTTT CATFQNTIYF TRBV6-5 NA NA TRBJ1-3
TGTGCCAGCAGTGAAGAACAGGGCTATGGCTACACCTTC CASSEEQGYGYTF TRBV2 NA NA TRBJ1-2
TGTGCCAGCAGTTACTCTAGCGACCTCTACGAGCAGTACTTC CASSYSSDLYEQYF TRBV6-5 NA NA TRBJ2-7
TGTGCCAGCAGCGTTGGCCCCGGACTAGCGGGGGGCACAGATACGCAGTATTTT CASSVGPGLAGGTDTQYF TRBV5-4 NA TRBD2 TRBJ2-3
TGCGCCAGCAGCCCACTCCGCGGTTCCTACGAGCAGTACTTC CASSPLRGSYEQYF TRBV4-1 NA NA TRBJ2-7
TGTGCCAGCAGCGCCCCGGCGGGCGGAGAGACCCAGTACTTC CASSAPAGGETQYF TRBV9 NA NA TRBJ2-5
TGTGCCAGCAGCTTGAAGCAGGATACTAATGAAAAACTGTTTTTT CASSLKQDTNEKLFF TRBV5-4 NA NA TRBJ1-4
TGTGCCAGCAGTTTTAATACGGGACAGATCTACGAGCAGTACTTC CASSFNTGQIYEQYF TRBV11-1 once TRBD1 TRBJ2-7
TGTGCCAGCAGCCGAGACAGGGTACGAGGCTACACCTTC CASSRDRVRGYTF TRBV3-1/TRBV3-2 NA TRBD1 TRBJ1-2
TGTGCCAGCAGCTTAGAGCTAGCGGGGGAAGGGGATACGCAGTATTTT CASSLELAGEGDTQYF TRBV7-8 NA TRBD2 TRBJ2-3